This paragraph reports one TCR beta chain. Its antigen is as yet unknown. This entry comes from a study of cytomegalovirus exposure and HLA in healthy donors. Points from the study as a whole: Analysis was performed later, and it showed HLA-associated TCR beta chains to be more clonally expanded than equally common others. On later analysis, the bulk of CMV-associated TCR beta chains appeared to be HLA-restricted. There were 150 to 200 TCR beta chains listed as cytomegalovirus-associated.

Germline lookup yields CDR1 SQVTM and CDR2 ANQGSEA. The CDR3 runs to 11 residues. V lost 5 bases and J lost 7; bases outside the gene matches: 5. A multiplex PCR was run with 60 Vbeta primers and 13 Jbeta primers. The repertoire was sequenced with immunoSEQ multiplex PCR; TCRdb's copy has only in-frame clones and lacks some. The data show about 180,000 clones, about 77% seen once. The chain uses TRBV29-1 and TRBJ2-7; 7 bases map to TRBD1. The sample consisted of PBMCs. This TCR was sampled from a man aged 55-75 years in good health and CMV-seronegative. The CDR3 nucleotides are TGCAGCGTTCTTAGACAGGGAGAGCAGTACTTC. Translating it yields CSVLRQGEQYF.